This section outlines one T cell receptor (beta chain) sequence together with its context. Its antigen is undetermined. Germline V lookup: CDR1 MGHDK, CDR2 SYGVNS. Trimming left V 7 bases short and J 0 bases short, with 4 bases between. The CDR3 is 13 residues long. The authors extracted RNA and reverse transcribed it into cDNA as the sequencing template. Data came from immunoSEQ multiplex PCR; TCRdb stores just in-frame clones and leaves some out. The sample includes some 160,000 clones, approximately 65% of them seen just once. Treatment defined: oral pan-JAK inhibitor, 5-10 mg twice daily. This record belongs to a study of CD8+ T cells in alopecia areata. Overall study findings and caveats: Clonality exceeded that of normal scalp in lesional scalp, most notably in alopecia totalis/universalis. Scalp specimens additionally yield sequences from normal skin's resident alphabeta T cells. Within the top 100, expanded CD8+ clones significantly decreased with tofacitinib, as did scalp clonality.

V usage is TRBV25-1 and J usage is TRBJ2-6; D gene ambiguous. This TCR was recovered from a human donor with alopecia areata. The starting material was CD4+ T cells sorted from blood, obtained at week 4, from a patient treated with tofacitinib. The CDR3 bases are TGTGCCAGCACTTACTCTGGGGCCAACGTCCTGACTTTC. Translating it yields CASTYSGANVLTF.